A selection of T cell receptor beta chains follows, all from one sample in a study of cytomegalovirus exposure and HLA in healthy donors. Repertoires were generated with immunoSEQ multiplex PCR, while TCRdb's copy carries only in-frame clones and drops some. This sample has about 120,000 clones; about 80% occur once, and the top ten carry 1.5%. The sample taken for sequencing was PBMCs. The origin of the receptors is a woman under 30 in good health and CMV-seronegative. Both conserved end residues are part of each CDR3. The D gene is left open where the match is weak.

len,v_gene,d_gene,j_gene,CDR3aa
15,TRBV6-5,-,TRBJ2-6,CASSYSSSGANVLTF
14,TRBV6-4,-,TRBJ1-1,CASREGGENTEAFF
13,TRBV4-1,-,TRBJ1-5,CASSLFGNQPQHF
16,TRBV9,-,TRBJ2-6,CASSVHVSSGANGLTF
12,TRBV7-9,-,TRBJ2-3,CASSLTIDTQYF
15,TRBV7-3,-,TRBJ2-1,CASSPSDYTYNEQFF
15,TRBV5-4,TRBD1,TRBJ1-1,CASSPPGQGVAEAFF
15,TRBV7-9,-,TRBJ2-5,CASSVVLTAQETQYF
13,TRBV10-3,-,TRBJ1-1,CATAQEVGTEAFF
13,TRBV10-3,TRBD2,TRBJ2-3,CAIRLAAQDTQYF
15,TRBV19,-,TRBJ2-3,CASSILGASTDTQYF
16,TRBV6-6,-,TRBJ1-2,CASSYSKSAGLYGYTF
15,TRBV7-2,-,TRBJ2-3,CASSFIREPPDTQYF
14,TRBV10-3,TRBD1,TRBJ1-4,CAISGRDRGEKLFF
15,TRBV7-9,-,TRBJ2-7,CASSLMGANSYEQYF
17,TRBV11-3,-,TRBJ2-1,CASSPLGGGSSYNEQFF
11,TRBV28,-,TRBJ1-1,CASSTQGKAFF
16,TRBV19,TRBD1,TRBJ2-7,CASSSTDRAWFREQYF
17,TRBV4-1,-,TRBJ2-7,CASSQVAGGLSSYEQYF
16,TRBV5-4,TRBD2,TRBJ2-7,CASSLVAGGPSSEQYF
16,TRBV19,TRBD1,TRBJ1-4,CASSARDRGYDGKLFF
14,TRBV4-1,TRBD1,TRBJ2-4,CASSQGEGTGLLDF
14,TRBV2,-,TRBJ1-1,CASSGQEMNTEAFF
18,TRBV7-6,TRBD1,TRBJ1-1,CASSFMDRGLGPNTEAFF
15,TRBV7-2,TRBD2,TRBJ2-7,CASSPGLARTYEQYF
15,TRBV2,-,TRBJ1-4,CASNWGEGVQEKLFF
14,TRBV11-2,-,-,CASSLPARGYEQYF
12,TRBV7-2,-,TRBJ2-5,CASSLNRETQYF
16,TRBV2,-,TRBJ2-1,CASRGEATRGVDEQFF
16,TRBV5-5,TRBD2,TRBJ2-2,CASSPSGRDTTGELFF
12,TRBV30,TRBD1,TRBJ1-2,CAWSEQGYGYTF
11,TRBV29-1,-,TRBJ2-3,CSVDGADTQYF
16,TRBV5-1,TRBD2,TRBJ2-2,CASSSRAGGDTGELFF
15,TRBV5-1,-,TRBJ2-6,CASSFGSSGANVLTF
13,TRBV29-1,-,TRBJ1-5,CSTRGGFDQPQHF
17,TRBV15,TRBD1,TRBJ2-7,CATSRAFTGTGAYEQYF
13,TRBV10-3,-,TRBJ1-1,CAIKGVLNTEAFF
16,TRBV4-1,TRBD1,TRBJ1-1,CASSPGQGTLNTEAFF
13,TRBV7-9,-,TRBJ1-4,CASSSRQMGKLFF
13,TRBV30,-,TRBJ1-1,CAWSRDWNTEAFF
17,TRBV7-2,TRBD2,TRBJ2-7,CASSLIPSGGPFIRQYF
15,TRBV4-2,TRBD2,TRBJ2-3,CASSHSGGAGDTQYF
13,TRBV6-5,TRBD2,TRBJ2-7,CASKRTSSYEQYF
14,TRBV30,-,TRBJ2-1,CAWSVEVNYNEQFF
15,TRBV2,TRBD1,TRBJ1-2,CASSEEGDRVNGYTF
15,TRBV18,-,TRBJ2-7,CASSPEASATYEQYF
15,TRBV7-9,TRBD1,TRBJ2-7,CASIEGTGGFYEQYF
20,TRBV2,TRBD2,TRBJ2-7,CASSDPIRLAGGNRLYEQYF
15,TRBV18,TRBD2,TRBJ2-1,CASSLAGGSYNEQFF
17,TRBV4-1,TRBD2,TRBJ2-1,CASSQQTGLAGPNEQFF
13,TRBV2,-,TRBJ2-1,CASRQGSYNEQFF
18,TRBV5-5,TRBD1,TRBJ2-2,CASSPRTGVWENTGELFF
13,TRBV19,-,TRBJ1-1,CATTLELNTEAFF
14,TRBV19,-,TRBJ1-1,CASSANGMNTEAFF
12,TRBV10-2,-,TRBJ1-1,CATGDMNTEAFF